Shown below are 10 T cell receptor beta chains from a single sample sequenced in a study of T cells expressing NK-cell markers. From the 5' RACE reads, TCRdb lists one entry per CDR3 protein and no DNA. The record lists approximately 460,000 distinct CDR3 sequences, of which the ten most abundant hold about 7.1%. Input material: blood T cells: a sorted CD56 or NKG2C T cell subset, CD4+ or CD8+ T cells, or bulk PBMC T cells (not recorded which). The receptor set was obtained from a woman between 18 and 70 years old in good health.

The chain combines TRBV6-1 with TRBJ1-1. The CDR3 has 14 residues. The germline V gene has CDR1 MNHNS and CDR2 SASEGT. Here the CDR3 reads CASSQFSVNTEAFF.

The V call is TRBV9, the J call TRBJ1-6; with no DNA, the TCRdb D assignment of TRBD1 cannot be verified. The CDR3 runs to 15 residues. CDR1 and CDR2 from the germline V gene are SGDLS and YYNGEE. The chain's CDR3 is CASSPRTGANSPLHF.

The rearrangement joins TRBV5-1 to TRBJ1-6. Germline V gene data show CDR1 as SGHRS and CDR2 as YFSETQ. The CDR3 extends over 15 amino acids. CDR3 in amino acids: CASSTGDVDNSPLHF. Looking up the rest from reference TRBV5-1 and TRBJ1-6 gives the full variable domain: KAGVTQTPRYLIKTRGQQVTLSCSPISGHRSVSWYQQTPGQGLQFLFEYFSETQRNKGNFPGRFSGRQFSNSRSEMNVSTLELGDSALYLCASSTGDVDNSPLHFGNGTRLTVT.

This chain links TRBV28 with TRBJ2-1; TCRdb's D call, TRBD2, is unchecked because there is no DNA. Germline V gene lookup returns CDR1 MDHEN and CDR2 SYDVKM. The CDR3 loop spans 17 amino acids. The CDR3 is CASSSLSGTSAYNEQFF. The whole variable domain, filled in from reference TRBV28 and TRBJ2-1, reads DVKVTQSSRYLVKRTGEKVFLECVQDMDHENMFWYRQDPGLGLRLIYFSYDVKMKEKGDIPEGYSVSREKKERFSLILESASTNQTSMYLCASSSLSGTSAYNEQFFGPGTRLTVL.

The rearrangement links TRBV5-1 to TRBJ2-2. The germline gives CDR1 SGHRS, CDR2 YFSETQ. The CDR3 spans 16 residues. The CDR3 region is CASSSPTLRTPGELFF.

The gene calls are TRBV20-1 and TRBJ2-1; the D call of TRBD1 rests on TCRdb alone, since no DNA is present to check it. Germline CDR1 reads DFQATT; CDR2 reads SNEGSKA (reference sequence). The CDR3 sequence is 14 residues long. This chain's CDR3 is CSASRGSGRNEQFF.

V gene TRBV20-1 combines with J gene TRBJ1-1; as DNA is missing, the TRBD1 call by TCRdb cannot be tested. CDR1 DFQATT and CDR2 SNEGSKA come from the germline V gene (reference sequence). CDR3 length equals 13 residues. The CDR3 loop is CSAFTGTDTEAFF.

The V call is TRBV5-1, the J call TRBJ1-1. The CDR3 consists of 14 residues. Per germline, CDR1 SGHRS and CDR2 YFSETQ. The CDR3 sequence is CASAAEISNTEAFF.

The chain combines TRBV20-1 with TRBJ2-1; TCRdb designates TRBD2, a call that cannot be tested without DNA. There are 16 residues in the CDR3. Per the germline V gene, CDR1 is DFQATT and CDR2 is SNEGSKA (reference sequence). This chain's CDR3 is CSARGERGGRYNEQFF.

CDR3: CASSYTVAGVTSTDTQYF. This rearrangement joins TRBV6-2 or TRBV6-3 to TRBJ2-3; checking the TCRdb D call of TRBD1 is not possible without DNA. The CDR3 totals 18 residues. Germline V gene lookup returns CDR1 MNHEY and CDR2 SVGEGT.